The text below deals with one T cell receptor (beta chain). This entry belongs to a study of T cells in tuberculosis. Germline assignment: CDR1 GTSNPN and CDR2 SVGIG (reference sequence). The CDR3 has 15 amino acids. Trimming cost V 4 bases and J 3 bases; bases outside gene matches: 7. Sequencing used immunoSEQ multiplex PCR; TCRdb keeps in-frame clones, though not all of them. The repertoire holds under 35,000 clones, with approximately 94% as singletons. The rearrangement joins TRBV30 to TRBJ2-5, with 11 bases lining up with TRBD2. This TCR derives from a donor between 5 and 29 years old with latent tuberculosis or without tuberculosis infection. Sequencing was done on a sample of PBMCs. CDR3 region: CAWNSLAGGEETQYF. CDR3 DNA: TGTGCCTGGAACAGTCTAGCGGGAGGTGAAGAGACCCAGTACTTC. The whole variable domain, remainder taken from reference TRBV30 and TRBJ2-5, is SQTIHQWPATLVQPVGSPLSLECTVEGTSNPNLYWYRQAAGRGLQLLFYSVGIGQISSEVPQNLSASRPQDRQFILSSKKLLLSDSGFYLCAWNSLAGGEETQYFGPGTRLLVL.